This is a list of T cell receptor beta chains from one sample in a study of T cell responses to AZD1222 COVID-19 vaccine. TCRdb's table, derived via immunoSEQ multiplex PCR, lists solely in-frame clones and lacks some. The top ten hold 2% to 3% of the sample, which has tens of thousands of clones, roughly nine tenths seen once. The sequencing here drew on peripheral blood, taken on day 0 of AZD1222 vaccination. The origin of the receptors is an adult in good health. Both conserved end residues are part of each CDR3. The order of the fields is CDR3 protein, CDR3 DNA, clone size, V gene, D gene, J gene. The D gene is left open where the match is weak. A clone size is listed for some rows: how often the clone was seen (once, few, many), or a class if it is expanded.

CAIRPPSYNEQFF,TGTGCCATCAGACCGCCATCCTACAATGAGCAGTTCTTC,-,TRBV10-3,-,TRBJ2-1
CASSLGETQYF,TGTGCCAGCAGCCTGGGGGAGACCCAGTACTTC,-,TRBV3-1/TRBV3-2,-,TRBJ2-5
CASSFTGALSSGNTIYF,TGTGCCAGCAGTTTTACAGGGGCACTTAGCTCTGGAAACACCATATATTTT,-,TRBV28,TRBD1,TRBJ1-3
CASRLDSRPQHF,TGTGCCAGCAGATTGGACAGTCGACCCCAGCATTTT,-,TRBV12-3/TRBV12-4,-,TRBJ1-5
CASSLGQGDEQYF,TGTGCCAGCAGTTTAGGGCAGGGAGACGAGCAGTACTTC,-,TRBV27,-,TRBJ2-7
CASRGGRGTDTQYF,TGCGCCAGCAGGGGAGGCAGGGGAACAGATACGCAGTATTTT,-,TRBV5-1,-,TRBJ2-3
CASSLGIAVRDQHF,TGTGCCAGCAGCTTAGGGATTGCGGTTAGGGACCAGCATTTT,-,TRBV7-2,-,TRBJ1-5
CAWSAASNNEQFF,TGTGCCTGGAGTGCGGCCTCAAACAATGAGCAGTTCTTC,-,TRBV30,-,TRBJ2-1
CASTYRVATNEKLFF,TGTGCCAGCACGTACAGGGTGGCGACTAATGAAAAACTGTTTTTT,-,TRBV2,-,TRBJ1-4
CASSSGQTRYTEAFF,TGTGCCAGCAGTTCAGGACAGACTAGGTACACTGAAGCTTTCTTT,-,TRBV6-5,-,TRBJ1-1
CSARDKAAAFF,TGCAGTGCTAGAGATAAGGCAGCAGCTTTCTTT,-,TRBV20-1,-,TRBJ1-1
CASSPTRGGSTGELFF,TGTGCCAGCAGCCCGACGAGGGGCGGGAGCACCGGGGAGCTGTTTTTT,-,TRBV7-9,TRBD2,TRBJ2-2
CASSRGANTEAFF,TGTGCCAGCAGCCGTGGGGCTAACACTGAAGCTTTCTTT,-,TRBV11-2,-,TRBJ1-1
CASSLGTTRLNEQFF,TGCGCCAGCAGCTTGGGGACTACCCGTCTCAATGAGCAGTTCTTC,-,TRBV5-1,-,TRBJ2-1
CASSIFETAFNQPQHF,TGTGCCAGTAGTATATTTGAGACGGCCTTCAATCAGCCCCAGCATTTT,-,TRBV19,-,TRBJ1-5
CASSHRDRTYNSPLHF,TGTGCCAGCAGCCACCGGGACAGGACCTATAATTCACCCCTCCACTTT,-,TRBV7-8,TRBD1,TRBJ1-6
CASSLGQTANTEAFF,TGCGCCAGCAGCTTGGGACAGACAGCGAACACTGAAGCTTTCTTT,-,TRBV5-1,-,TRBJ1-1
CASSMKGQGPTEAFF,TGTGCCAGTAGTATGAAAGGCCAGGGACCCACTGAAGCTTTCTTT,-,TRBV19,-,TRBJ1-1
CASSVREFGGYTF,TGTGCCAGCAGCGTACGAGAATTCGGTGGCTACACCTTC,few,TRBV9,-,TRBJ1-2
CASRESGFNQPQHF,TGCGCCAGCAGGGAATCGGGGTTTAATCAGCCCCAGCATTTT,-,TRBV5-1,-,TRBJ1-5
CASSEGTPIPYEQYF,TGTGCCAGCAGTGAAGGGACACCTATCCCCTACGAGCAGTACTTC,-,TRBV6-1,-,TRBJ2-7
CASSARTDSYEQYF,TGTGCCAGCAGCGCCCGGACGGATTCCTACGAGCAGTACTTC,-,TRBV6-5,-,TRBJ2-7
CASSSSGYNEQFF,TGTGCCAGCAGCTCCAGCGGTTACAATGAGCAGTTCTTC,-,TRBV11-2,-,TRBJ2-1
CASSPLGQGASEQFF,TGCGCCAGCAGCCCCCTGGGACAGGGGGCATCTGAGCAGTTCTTC,-,TRBV4-1,TRBD1,TRBJ2-1
CASSDRQGGQPQHF,TGTGCCAGCAGTGACCGACAGGGCGGACAGCCCCAGCATTTT,-,TRBV2,TRBD1,TRBJ1-5
CASSFLDSGNTGELFF,TGCGCCAGCAGCTTTTTGGATAGCGGAAACACCGGGGAGCTGTTTTTT,few,TRBV5-1,-,TRBJ2-2
CASRTSLREQFF,TGTGCCAGCAGAACAAGTCTTCGCGAGCAGTTCTTC,-,TRBV6-5,-,TRBJ2-1
CASSPQSTYNEQFF,TGTGCCAGCTCACCTCAGTCAACCTACAATGAGCAGTTCTTC,-,TRBV18,-,TRBJ2-1
CATRAWGASNQPQHF,TGTGCCACCAGGGCATGGGGGGCAAGCAATCAGCCCCAGCATTTT,-,TRBV15,-,TRBJ1-5
CASSFSEGAGQDGYTF,TGTGCCAGCAGTTTCTCGGAGGGGGCTGGACAGGATGGCTACACCTTC,-,TRBV28,TRBD1,TRBJ1-2
CASFSRSYNEQFF,TGTGCCAGCTTTAGTCGGAGCTACAATGAGCAGTTCTTC,-,TRBV7-2,-,TRBJ2-1
CASSFDRGRDWSTEAFF,TGTGCCAGCAGCTTTGACAGGGGAAGAGATTGGAGCACTGAAGCTTTCTTT,-,TRBV7-9,TRBD1,TRBJ1-1
CAWSVPREDQPQHF,TGTGCCTGGAGTGTACCCAGGGAAGATCAGCCCCAGCATTTT,few,TRBV30,-,TRBJ1-5
CASNQRGYSYEQYF,TGTGCCAGCAACCAGCGGGGGTACTCCTACGAGCAGTACTTC,-,TRBV2,TRBD2,TRBJ2-7
CASSLFLAGGLNEQFF,TGTGCCAGTAGTTTATTTCTAGCGGGGGGTCTCAATGAGCAGTTCTTC,-,TRBV19,TRBD2,TRBJ2-1
CSVDQAEGGEKLFF,TGCAGCGTTGACCAAGCGGAAGGAGGTGAAAAACTGTTTTTT,once,TRBV29-1,-,TRBJ1-4
CASGEGGTFYNSPLHF,TGTGCCAGCGGGGAGGGAGGGACATTCTATAATTCACCCCTCCACTTT,-,TRBV7-9,-,TRBJ1-6
CASSLVTENYGYTF,TGTGCCAGCAGCTTAGTTACAGAGAACTATGGCTACACCTTC,-,TRBV7-2,-,TRBJ1-2
CASSLRLGDHTDTQYF,TGTGCCAGCAGCTTGAGGCTAGGGGACCACACAGATACGCAGTATTTT,-,TRBV7-8,-,TRBJ2-3
CASSYSDGSGTDTQYF,TGTGCCAGCAGTTACTCTGACGGTTCTGGCACAGATACGCAGTATTTT,medium-sized,TRBV6-2/TRBV6-3,-,TRBJ2-3
CASSLRRFAYEQYF,TGTGCCAGCAGCTTACGTAGGTTCGCCTACGAGCAGTACTTC,-,TRBV7-8,-,TRBJ2-7
CAWSGRPRDGQYF,TGTGCCTGGAGTGGCCGGCCTCGGGACGGGCAGTACTTC,-,TRBV30,-,TRBJ2-7
CASSTGMRGYTF,TGTGCCAGCAGTACAGGGATGCGTGGCTACACCTTC,-,TRBV12-3/TRBV12-4,-,TRBJ1-2
CATSRASSSHTQYF,TGTGCCACCAGCAGAGCCAGTTCTTCCCATACGCAGTATTTT,-,TRBV15,-,TRBJ2-3
CASSIGGAHSGNTIYF,TGTGCCAGTAGTATCGGTGGGGCCCACTCTGGAAACACCATATATTTT,-,TRBV19,-,TRBJ1-3